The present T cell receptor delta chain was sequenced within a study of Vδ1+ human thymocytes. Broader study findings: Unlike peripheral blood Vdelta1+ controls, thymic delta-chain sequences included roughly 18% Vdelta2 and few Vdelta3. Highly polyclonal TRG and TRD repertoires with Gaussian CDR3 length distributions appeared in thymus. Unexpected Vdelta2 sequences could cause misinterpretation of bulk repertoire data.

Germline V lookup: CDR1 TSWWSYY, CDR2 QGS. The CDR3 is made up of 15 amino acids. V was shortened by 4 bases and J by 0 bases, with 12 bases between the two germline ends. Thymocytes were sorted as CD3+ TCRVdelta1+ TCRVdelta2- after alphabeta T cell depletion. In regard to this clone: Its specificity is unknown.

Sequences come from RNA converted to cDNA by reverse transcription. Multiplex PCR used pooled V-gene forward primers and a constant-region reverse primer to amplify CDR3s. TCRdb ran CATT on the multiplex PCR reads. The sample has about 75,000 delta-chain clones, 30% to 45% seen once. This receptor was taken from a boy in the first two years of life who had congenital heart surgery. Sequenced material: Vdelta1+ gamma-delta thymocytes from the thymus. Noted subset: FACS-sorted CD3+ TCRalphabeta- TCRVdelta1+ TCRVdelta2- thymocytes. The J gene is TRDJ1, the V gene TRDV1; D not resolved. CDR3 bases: TGTGCTCTTGGGGTTCTGTTCCCCAACACCGATAAACTCATCTTT. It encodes CALGVLFPNTDKLIF.